The clone carrying this TCR beta chain is large by frequency. Antigen: not known. For each CDR3 protein, TCRdb gives one entry from its re-call of the 10x single-cell sequencing reads, without DNA. The sample includes 1,500 to 2,000 distinct CDR3 sequences. This specimen comes from a study of CD8 T cells in cerebrospinal fluid in Alzheimer's disease. Overall study context: Two single-cell methods, plate-based nested PCR and droplet-based sequencing, assessed CSF clonal expansion.

The CDR3 has 14 amino acids. Whole-study results and caveats: Compared with controls, mild cognitive impairment or Alzheimer's disease patients showed higher maximum CSF clone percentages.

The sequence was collected from a human donor in good health. The chain is built from TRBV12-3 or TRBV12-4 and TRBJ1-2. Source material: cerebrospinal fluid. The CDR3 sequence is CASSLRRAWNGYTF.